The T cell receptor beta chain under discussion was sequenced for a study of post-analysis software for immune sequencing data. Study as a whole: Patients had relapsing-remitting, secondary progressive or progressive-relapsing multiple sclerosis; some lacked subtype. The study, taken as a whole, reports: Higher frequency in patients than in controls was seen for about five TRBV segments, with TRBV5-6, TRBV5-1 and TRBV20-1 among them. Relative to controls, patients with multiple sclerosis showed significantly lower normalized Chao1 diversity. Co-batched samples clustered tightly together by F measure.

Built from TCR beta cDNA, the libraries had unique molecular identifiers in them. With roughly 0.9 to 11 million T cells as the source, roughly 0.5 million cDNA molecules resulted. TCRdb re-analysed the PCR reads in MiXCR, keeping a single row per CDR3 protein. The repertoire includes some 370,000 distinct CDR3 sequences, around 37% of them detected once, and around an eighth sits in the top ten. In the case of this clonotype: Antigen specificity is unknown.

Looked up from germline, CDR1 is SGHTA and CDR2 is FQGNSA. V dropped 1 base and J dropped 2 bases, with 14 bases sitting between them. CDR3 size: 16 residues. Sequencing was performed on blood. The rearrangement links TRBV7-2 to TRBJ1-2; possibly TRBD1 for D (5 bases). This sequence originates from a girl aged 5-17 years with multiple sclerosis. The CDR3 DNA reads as TGTGCCAGCAGCTTAGTCGGTGGAGGGGCCAACTATGGCTACACCTTC. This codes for CASSLVGGGANYGYTF.